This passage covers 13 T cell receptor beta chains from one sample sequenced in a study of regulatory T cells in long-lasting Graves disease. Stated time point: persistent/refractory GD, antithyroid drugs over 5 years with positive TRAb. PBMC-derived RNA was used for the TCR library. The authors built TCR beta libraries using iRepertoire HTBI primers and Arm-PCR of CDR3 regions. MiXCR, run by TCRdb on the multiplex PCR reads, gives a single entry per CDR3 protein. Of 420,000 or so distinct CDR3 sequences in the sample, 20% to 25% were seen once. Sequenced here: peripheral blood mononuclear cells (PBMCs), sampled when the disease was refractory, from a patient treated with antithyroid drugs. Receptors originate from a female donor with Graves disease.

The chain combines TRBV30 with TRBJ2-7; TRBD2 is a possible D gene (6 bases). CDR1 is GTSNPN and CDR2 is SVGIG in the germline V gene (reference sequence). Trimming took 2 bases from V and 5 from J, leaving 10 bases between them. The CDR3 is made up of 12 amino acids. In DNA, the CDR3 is TGTGCCTGGAGTACTAGCCTCCACGAGCAGTACTTC. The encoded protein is CAWSTSLHEQYF.

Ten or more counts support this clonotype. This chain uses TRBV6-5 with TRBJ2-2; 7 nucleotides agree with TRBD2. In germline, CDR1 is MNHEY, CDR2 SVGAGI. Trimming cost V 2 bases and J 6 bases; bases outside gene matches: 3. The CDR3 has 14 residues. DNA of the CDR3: TGTGCCAGCAGTTACGGACTAGAGGCCGGGGAGCTGTTTTTT. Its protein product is CASSYGLEAGELFF.

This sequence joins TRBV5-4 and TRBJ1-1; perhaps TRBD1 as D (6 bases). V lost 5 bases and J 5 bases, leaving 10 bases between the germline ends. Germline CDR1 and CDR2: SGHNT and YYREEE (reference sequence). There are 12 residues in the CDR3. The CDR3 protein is CASRQGGTEAFF. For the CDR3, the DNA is TGTGCCAGCAGACAAGGGGGGACTGAAGCTTTCTTT.

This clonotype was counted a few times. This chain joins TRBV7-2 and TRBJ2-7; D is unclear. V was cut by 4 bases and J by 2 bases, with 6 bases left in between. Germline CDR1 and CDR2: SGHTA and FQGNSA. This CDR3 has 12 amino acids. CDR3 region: CASSSDTYEQYF. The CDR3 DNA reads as TGTGCCAGCAGCTCAGACACCTACGAGCAGTACTTC.

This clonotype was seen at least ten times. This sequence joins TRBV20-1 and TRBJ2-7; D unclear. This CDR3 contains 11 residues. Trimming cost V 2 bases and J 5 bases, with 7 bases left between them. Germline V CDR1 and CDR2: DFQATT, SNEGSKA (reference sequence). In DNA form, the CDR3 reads TGCAGTGCTAGATTAACCAACGAGCAGTACTTC. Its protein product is CSARLTNEQYF.

The CDR3 coding sequence is TGTGCCAGCATTAGGAGGGAGGGGGGTAGCACTGAAGCTTTCTTT. Its translation: CASIRREGGSTEAFF. The J gene is TRBJ1-1, the V gene TRBV6-2 or TRBV6-3, with D perhaps matching TRBD1 (6 bases). Germline V lookup: CDR1 MNHEY, CDR2 SVGEGT. V was cut by 7 bases and J by 4 bases, with 19 bases left in between. The CDR3 is 15 amino acids.

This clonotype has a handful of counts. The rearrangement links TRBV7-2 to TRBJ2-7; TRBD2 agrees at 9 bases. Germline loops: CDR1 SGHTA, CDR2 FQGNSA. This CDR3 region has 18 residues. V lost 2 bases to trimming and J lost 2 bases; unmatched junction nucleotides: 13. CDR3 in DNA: TGTGCCAGCAGCTTACGATGGGCAGCGGGAGGCCTCACCTACGAGCAGTACTTC. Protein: CASSLRWAAGGLTYEQYF.

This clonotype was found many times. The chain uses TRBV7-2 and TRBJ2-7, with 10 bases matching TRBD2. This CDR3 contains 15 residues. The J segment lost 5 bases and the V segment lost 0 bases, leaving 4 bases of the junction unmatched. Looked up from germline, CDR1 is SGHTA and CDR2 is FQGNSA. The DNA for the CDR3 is TGTGCCAGCAGCTTAGCCGGGACTAGCGTAAACGAGCAGTACTTC. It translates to CASSLAGTSVNEQYF.

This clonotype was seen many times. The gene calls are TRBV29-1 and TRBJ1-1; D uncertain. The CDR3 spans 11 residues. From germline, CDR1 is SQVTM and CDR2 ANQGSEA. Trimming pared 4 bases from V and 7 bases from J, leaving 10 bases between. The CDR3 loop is CSVAQGFEAFF. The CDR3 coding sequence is TGCAGCGTTGCACAAGGGTTTGAAGCTTTCTTT.

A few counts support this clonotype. The chain's CDR3 is CASSSSPENIQYF. Written as DNA, the CDR3 is TGTGCCAGCAGCTCCTCTCCGGAAAACATTCAGTACTTC. The chain carries TRBV7-3 and TRBJ2-4; D uncertain. From germline, CDR1 is SGHTA and CDR2 FQGTGA. This CDR3 is built from 13 residues. The ends were cut back, 4 bases at V and 5 bases at J, with 9 bases in the middle. Drawing the rest from reference TRBV7-3 and TRBJ2-4, the complete variable domain is GAGVSQTPSNKVTEKGKYVELRCDPISGHTALYWYRQSLGQGPEFLIYFQGTGAADDSGLPNDRFFAVRPEGSVSTLKIQRTERGDSAVYLCASSSSPENIQYFGAGTRLSVL.

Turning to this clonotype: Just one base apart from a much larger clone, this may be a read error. CDR3 in amino acids: CASSFDGLAGSYEQYF. For the CDR3, the DNA is TGTGCCAGCAGTTTTGACGGACTAGCGGGCAGCTACGAGCAGTACTTC. The chain has TRBV28 and TRBJ2-5, with 11 bases aligning to TRBD2. The DNA matches TRBJ2-7 better at its end, which makes the J call doubtful. The CDR3 is 16 residues long. In germline, CDR1 is MDHEN, CDR2 SYDVKM.

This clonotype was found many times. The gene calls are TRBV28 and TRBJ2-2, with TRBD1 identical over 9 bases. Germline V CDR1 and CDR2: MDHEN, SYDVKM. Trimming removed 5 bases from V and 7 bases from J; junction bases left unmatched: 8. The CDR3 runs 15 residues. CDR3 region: CASSLGTGSSGELFF. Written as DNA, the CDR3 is TGTGCCAGCAGTCTCGGGACAGGGTCGAGCGGGGAGCTGTTTTTT.

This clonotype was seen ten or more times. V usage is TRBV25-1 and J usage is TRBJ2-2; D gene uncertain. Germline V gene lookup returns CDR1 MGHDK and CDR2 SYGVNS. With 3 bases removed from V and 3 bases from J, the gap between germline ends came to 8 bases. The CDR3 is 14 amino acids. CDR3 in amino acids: CASSEARDTGELFF. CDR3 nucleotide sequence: TGTGCCAGCAGTGAGGCTCGAGACACCGGGGAGCTGTTTTTT.